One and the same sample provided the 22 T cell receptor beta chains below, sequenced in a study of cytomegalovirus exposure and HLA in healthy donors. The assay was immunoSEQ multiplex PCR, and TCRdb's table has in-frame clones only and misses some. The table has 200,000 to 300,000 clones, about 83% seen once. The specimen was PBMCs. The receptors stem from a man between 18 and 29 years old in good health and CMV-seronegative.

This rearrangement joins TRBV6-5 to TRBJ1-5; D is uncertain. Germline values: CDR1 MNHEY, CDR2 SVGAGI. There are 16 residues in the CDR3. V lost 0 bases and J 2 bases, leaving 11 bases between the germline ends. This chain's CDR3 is CASSYSRTARNQPQHF. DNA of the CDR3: TGTGCCAGCAGTTACTCCCGGACTGCGCGCAATCAGCCCCAGCATTTT.

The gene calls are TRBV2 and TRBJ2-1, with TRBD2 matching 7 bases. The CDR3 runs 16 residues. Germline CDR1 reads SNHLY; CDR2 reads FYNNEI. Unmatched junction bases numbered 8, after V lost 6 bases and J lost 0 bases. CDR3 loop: CASRKGGTNSYNEQFF. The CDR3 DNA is TGTGCCAGCAGAAAGGGTGGGACTAACTCCTACAATGAGCAGTTCTTC.

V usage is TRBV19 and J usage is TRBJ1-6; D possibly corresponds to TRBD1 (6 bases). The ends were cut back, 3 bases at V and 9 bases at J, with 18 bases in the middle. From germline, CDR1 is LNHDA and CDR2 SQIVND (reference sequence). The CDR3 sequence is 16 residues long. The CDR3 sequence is CASSIVDQGRGSPLHF. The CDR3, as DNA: TGTGCCAGTAGTATCGTGGACCAGGGGAGAGGTTCACCCCTCCACTTT.

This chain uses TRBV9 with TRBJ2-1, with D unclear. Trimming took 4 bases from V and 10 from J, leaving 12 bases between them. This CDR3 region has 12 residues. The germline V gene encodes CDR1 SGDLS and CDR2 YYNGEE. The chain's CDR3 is CASSSVGDEQFF. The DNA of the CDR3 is TGTGCCAGCAGCTCCGTCGGAGACGAGCAGTTCTTC. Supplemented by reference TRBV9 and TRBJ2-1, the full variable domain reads DSGVTQTPKHLITATGQRVTLRCSPRSGDLSVYWYQQSLDQGLQFLIQYYNGEERAKGNILERFSAQQFPDLHSELNLSSLELGDSALYFCASSSVGDEQFFGPGTRLTVL.

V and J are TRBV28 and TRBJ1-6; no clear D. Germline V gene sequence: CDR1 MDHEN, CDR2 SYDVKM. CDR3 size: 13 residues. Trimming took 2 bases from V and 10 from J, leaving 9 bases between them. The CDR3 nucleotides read TGTGCCAGCAGTTTAGGCCCATCCTCACCCCTCCACTTT. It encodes CASSLGPSSPLHF. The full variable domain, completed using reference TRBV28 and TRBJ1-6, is DVKVTQSSRYLVKRTGEKVFLECVQDMDHENMFWYRQDPGLGLRLIYFSYDVKMKEKGDIPEGYSVSREKKERFSLILESASTNQTSMYLCASSLGPSSPLHFGNGTRLTVT.

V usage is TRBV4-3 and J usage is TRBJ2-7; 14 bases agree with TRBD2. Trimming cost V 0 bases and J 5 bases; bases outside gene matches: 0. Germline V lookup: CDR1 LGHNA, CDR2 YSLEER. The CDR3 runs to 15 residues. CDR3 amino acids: CASSQEGLAGDEQYF. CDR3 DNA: TGCGCCAGCAGCCAAGAGGGACTAGCGGGAGACGAGCAGTACTTC.

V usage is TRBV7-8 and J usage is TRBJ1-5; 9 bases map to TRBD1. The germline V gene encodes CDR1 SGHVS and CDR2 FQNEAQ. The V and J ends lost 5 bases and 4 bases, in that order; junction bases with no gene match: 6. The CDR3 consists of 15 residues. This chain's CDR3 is CASSTGQGENQPQHF. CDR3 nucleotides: TGTGCCAGCAGCACGGGACAGGGAGAGAATCAGCCCCAGCATTTT.

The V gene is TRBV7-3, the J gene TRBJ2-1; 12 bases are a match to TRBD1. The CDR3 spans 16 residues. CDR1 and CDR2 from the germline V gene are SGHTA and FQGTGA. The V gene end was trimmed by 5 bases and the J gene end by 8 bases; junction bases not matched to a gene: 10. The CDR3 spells CASSPGPGTGGDEQFF. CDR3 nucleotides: TGTGCCAGCAGCCCCGGTCCCGGGACAGGGGGCGATGAGCAGTTCTTC.

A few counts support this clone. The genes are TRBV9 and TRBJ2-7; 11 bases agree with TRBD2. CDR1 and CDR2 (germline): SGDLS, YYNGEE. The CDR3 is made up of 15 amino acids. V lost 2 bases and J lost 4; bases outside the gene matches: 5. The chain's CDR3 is CASSVGTSGSYEQYF. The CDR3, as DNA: TGTGCCAGCAGCGTCGGGACTAGCGGTAGTTACGAGCAGTACTTC.

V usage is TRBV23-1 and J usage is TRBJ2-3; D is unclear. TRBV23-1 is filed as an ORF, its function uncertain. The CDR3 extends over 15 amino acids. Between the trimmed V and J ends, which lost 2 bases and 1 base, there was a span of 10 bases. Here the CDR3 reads CASSQTTERTDTQYF. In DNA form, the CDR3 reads TGCGCCAGCAGTCAAACGACGGAGCGCACAGATACGCAGTATTTT.

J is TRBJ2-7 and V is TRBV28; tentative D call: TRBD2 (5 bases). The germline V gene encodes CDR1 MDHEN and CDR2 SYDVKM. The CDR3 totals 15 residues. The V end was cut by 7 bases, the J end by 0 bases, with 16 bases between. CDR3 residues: CASTQGLIRSYEQYF. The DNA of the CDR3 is TGTGCCAGCACCCAAGGACTTATTCGCTCCTACGAGCAGTACTTC.

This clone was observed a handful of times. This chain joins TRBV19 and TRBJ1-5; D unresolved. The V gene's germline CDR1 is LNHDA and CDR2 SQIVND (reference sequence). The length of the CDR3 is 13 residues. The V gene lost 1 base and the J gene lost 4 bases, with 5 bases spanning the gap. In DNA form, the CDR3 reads TGTGCCAGTAGTATAGCGACAAATCAGCCCCAGCATTTT. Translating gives CASSIATNQPQHF.

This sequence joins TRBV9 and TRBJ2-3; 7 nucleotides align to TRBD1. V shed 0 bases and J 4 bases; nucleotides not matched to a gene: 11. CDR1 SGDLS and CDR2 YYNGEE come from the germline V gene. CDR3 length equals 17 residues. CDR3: CASSVGGGPGMADTQYF. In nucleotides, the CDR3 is TGTGCCAGCAGCGTAGGAGGGGGCCCCGGTATGGCAGATACGCAGTATTTT. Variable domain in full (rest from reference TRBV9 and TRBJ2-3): DSGVTQTPKHLITATGQRVTLRCSPRSGDLSVYWYQQSLDQGLQFLIQYYNGEERAKGNILERFSAQQFPDLHSELNLSSLELGDSALYFCASSVGGGPGMADTQYFGPGTRLTVL.

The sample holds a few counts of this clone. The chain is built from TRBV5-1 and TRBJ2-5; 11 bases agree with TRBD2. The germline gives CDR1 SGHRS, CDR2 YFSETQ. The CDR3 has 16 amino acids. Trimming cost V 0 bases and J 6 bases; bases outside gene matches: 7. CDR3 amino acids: CASSLDSGGAGKTQYF. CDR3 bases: TGCGCCAGCAGCTTGGATAGCGGGGGGGCTGGGAAGACCCAGTACTTC.

CDR3 sequence reads: CASNHRGNYEQYF. CDR3 coding DNA: TGTGCCAGCAATCACAGGGGAAATTACGAGCAGTACTTC. This chain connects TRBV6-1 to TRBJ2-7, with 7 bases matching TRBD1. Germline CDR1 reads MNHNS; CDR2 reads SASEGT. V shed 7 bases, J shed 4 bases, and the junction held 7 bases outside the gene matches. The CDR3 runs 13 residues.

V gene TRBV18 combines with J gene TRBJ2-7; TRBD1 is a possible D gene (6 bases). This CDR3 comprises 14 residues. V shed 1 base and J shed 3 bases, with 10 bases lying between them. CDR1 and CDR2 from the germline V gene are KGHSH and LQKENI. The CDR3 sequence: CASSPRTENYEQYF. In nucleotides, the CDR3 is TGTGCCAGCTCACCACGGACAGAGAACTACGAGCAGTACTTC.

CDR3 amino acids: CATSSLATSYEQYF. The CDR3 DNA follows: TGTGCCACCAGCTCGCTAGCGACATCCTACGAGCAGTACTTC. The gene calls are TRBV15 and TRBJ2-7; maybe TRBD2 (6 bases). The CDR3 length is 14 residues. Germline CDR1 is LNHNV and CDR2 is YYDKDF (reference sequence). V was pared by 5 bases and J by 1 base, with 12 bases between.

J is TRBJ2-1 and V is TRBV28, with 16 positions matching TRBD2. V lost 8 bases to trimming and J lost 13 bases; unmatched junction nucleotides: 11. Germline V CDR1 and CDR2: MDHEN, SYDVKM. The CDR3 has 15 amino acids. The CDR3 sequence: CASRTGTSGRASQFF. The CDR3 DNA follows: TGTGCCAGCCGAACCGGGACTAGCGGGAGGGCCTCCCAGTTCTTC.

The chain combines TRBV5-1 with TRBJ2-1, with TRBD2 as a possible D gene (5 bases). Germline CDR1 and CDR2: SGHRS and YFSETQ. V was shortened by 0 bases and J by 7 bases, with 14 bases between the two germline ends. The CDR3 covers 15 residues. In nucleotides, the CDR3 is TGCGCCAGCAGCTTGGAACCCGGGTCGGGGAATGAGCAGTTCTTC. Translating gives CASSLEPGSGNEQFF.

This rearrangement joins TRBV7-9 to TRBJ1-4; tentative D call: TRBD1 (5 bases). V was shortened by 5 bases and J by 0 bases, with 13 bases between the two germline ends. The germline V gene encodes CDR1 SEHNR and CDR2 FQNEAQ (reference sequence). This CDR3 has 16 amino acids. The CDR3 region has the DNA TGTGCCAGCAGCCTGGGGCAGAGTGCAACTAATGAAAAACTGTTTTTT. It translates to CASSLGQSATNEKLFF.

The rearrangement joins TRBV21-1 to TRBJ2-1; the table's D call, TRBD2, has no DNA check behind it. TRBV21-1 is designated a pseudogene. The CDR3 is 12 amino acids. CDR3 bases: TGTGCCAGCAGCGGAGGGACTTGCCGTCAGTTCTTC. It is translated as CASSGGTCRQFF.

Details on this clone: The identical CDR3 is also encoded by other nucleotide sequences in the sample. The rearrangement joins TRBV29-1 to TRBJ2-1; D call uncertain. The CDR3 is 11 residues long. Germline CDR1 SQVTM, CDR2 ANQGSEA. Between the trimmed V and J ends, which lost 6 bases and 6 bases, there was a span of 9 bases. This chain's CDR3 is CSVARGNEQFF. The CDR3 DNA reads TGCAGCGTGGCCCGTGGCAATGAGCAGTTCTTC.